This T cell receptor beta chain was observed in a study of T cell clonotyping in hematopoietic cell transplantation. Only in-frame clones appear in the TCRdb table, and some are missing; sequencing was by immunoSEQ multiplex PCR. The table records about 1,300 clones, 95% to 98% of them present only once. V lost 5 bases and J lost 5; bases outside the gene matches: 4. The length of the CDR3 is 14 residues. CDR1 and CDR2 from the germline V gene are MGHRA and YSYEKL. The genes are TRBV4-1 and TRBJ1-1, with 11 nucleotides matching TRBD1. The TCR was taken from a male patient in his fifties who had an allogeneic stem cell transplant from a related donor, so the T cells may come from the graft donor. Some clones in this sample may be carry-over from other donors' samples. Sample: PBMCs, taken 180 days after allogeneic stem cell transplant. CDR3 amino acids: CASSTRDRGTEAFF. The CDR3 region has the DNA TGCGCCAGCAGCACAAGGGACAGGGGGACTGAAGCTTTCTTT.